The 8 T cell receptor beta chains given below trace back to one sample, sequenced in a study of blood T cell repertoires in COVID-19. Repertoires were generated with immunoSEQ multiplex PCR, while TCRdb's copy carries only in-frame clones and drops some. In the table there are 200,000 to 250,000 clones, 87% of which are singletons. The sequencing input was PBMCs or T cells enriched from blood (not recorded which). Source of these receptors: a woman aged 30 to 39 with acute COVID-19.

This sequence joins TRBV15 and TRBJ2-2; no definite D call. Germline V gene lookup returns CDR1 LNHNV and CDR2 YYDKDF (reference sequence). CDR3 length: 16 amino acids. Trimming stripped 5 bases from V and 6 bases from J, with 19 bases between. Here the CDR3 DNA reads TGTGCCACCAGCTCCTGGGCCAGAGATGAGTCCGGGGAGCTGTTTTTT. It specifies CATSSWARDESGELFF.

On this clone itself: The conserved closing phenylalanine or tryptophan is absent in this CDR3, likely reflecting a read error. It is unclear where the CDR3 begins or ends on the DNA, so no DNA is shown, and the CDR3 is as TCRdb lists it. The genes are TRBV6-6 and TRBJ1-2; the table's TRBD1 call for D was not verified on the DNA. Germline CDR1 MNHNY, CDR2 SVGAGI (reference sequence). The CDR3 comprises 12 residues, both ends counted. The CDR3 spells CASSYSPRQPLL.

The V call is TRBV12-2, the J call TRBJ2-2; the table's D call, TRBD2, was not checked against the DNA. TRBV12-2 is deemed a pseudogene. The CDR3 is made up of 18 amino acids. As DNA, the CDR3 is TGTGCAAGTCGCTTAGTAAGTTGGGCGGGGATTAACACCGGGGAGCTGTTTTTT. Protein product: CASRLVSWAGINTGELFF.

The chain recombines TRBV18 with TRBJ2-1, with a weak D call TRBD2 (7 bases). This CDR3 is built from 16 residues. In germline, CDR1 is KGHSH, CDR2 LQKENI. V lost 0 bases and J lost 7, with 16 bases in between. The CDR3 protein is CASSPPAGGGGNEQFF. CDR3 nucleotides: TGTGCCAGCTCACCACCGGCCGGAGGGGGGGGGAATGAGCAGTTCTTC.

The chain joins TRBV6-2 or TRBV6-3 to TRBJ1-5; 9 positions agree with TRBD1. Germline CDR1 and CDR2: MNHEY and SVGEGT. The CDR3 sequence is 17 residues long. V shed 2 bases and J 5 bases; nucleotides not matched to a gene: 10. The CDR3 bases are TGTGCCAGCAGTTACCCCTCCGGGACAGGGCTCCATCAGCCCCAGCATTTT. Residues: CASSYPSGTGLHQPQHF.

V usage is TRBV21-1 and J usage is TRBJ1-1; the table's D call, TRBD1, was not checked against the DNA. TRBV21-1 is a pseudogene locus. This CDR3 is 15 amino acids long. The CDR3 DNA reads TGTGCCAGCAGCAAAGAAAAGGGGGAGAACACTGAAGCTTTCTTT. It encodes CASSKEKGENTEAFF.

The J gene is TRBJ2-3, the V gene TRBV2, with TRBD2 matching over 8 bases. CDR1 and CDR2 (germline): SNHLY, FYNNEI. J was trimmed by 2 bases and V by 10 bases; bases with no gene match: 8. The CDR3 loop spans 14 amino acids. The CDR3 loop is CATTLAGNTDTQYF. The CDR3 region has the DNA TGTGCCACAACCTTAGCGGGGAACACAGATACGCAGTATTTT.

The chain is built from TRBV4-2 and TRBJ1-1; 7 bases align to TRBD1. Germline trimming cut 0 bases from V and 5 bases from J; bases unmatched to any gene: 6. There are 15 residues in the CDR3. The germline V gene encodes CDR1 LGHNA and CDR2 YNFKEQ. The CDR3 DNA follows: TGTGCCAGCAGCCAAGAGGGACCAGGGGGGACTGAAGCTTTCTTT. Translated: CASSQEGPGGTEAFF.